This T cell receptor (beta chain) was documented in a study of CD8 T cells in ankylosing spondylitis. One entry per CDR3 protein, called by TCRdb with MiXCR from the 5' RACE reads. The sample gives about 800,000 distinct CDR3 sequences, about 10% of which show up once; approximately 0.51% is in the top ten. V was cut by 5 bases and J by 5 bases, with 16 bases left in between. This CDR3 is 15 amino acids long. From germline, CDR1 is KGHSH and CDR2 LQKENI. Overall study results and limits: A motif in TCR beta, a set of eight highly homologous variants, appeared characteristic of ankylosing spondylitis blood.

This clonotype was observed a few times. The antigen is not known. The receptor's source is a male donor with ankylosing spondylitis. The J gene is TRBJ1-5, the V gene TRBV18; D possibly corresponds to TRBD1 (5 bases). The sequencing input was blood, either unsorted or a sorted T cell fraction (not recorded which). The DNA for the CDR3 is TGTGCCAGCTCAACGGGACTTGTGAAGGATCAGCCCCAGCATTTT. It specifies CASSTGLVKDQPQHF.